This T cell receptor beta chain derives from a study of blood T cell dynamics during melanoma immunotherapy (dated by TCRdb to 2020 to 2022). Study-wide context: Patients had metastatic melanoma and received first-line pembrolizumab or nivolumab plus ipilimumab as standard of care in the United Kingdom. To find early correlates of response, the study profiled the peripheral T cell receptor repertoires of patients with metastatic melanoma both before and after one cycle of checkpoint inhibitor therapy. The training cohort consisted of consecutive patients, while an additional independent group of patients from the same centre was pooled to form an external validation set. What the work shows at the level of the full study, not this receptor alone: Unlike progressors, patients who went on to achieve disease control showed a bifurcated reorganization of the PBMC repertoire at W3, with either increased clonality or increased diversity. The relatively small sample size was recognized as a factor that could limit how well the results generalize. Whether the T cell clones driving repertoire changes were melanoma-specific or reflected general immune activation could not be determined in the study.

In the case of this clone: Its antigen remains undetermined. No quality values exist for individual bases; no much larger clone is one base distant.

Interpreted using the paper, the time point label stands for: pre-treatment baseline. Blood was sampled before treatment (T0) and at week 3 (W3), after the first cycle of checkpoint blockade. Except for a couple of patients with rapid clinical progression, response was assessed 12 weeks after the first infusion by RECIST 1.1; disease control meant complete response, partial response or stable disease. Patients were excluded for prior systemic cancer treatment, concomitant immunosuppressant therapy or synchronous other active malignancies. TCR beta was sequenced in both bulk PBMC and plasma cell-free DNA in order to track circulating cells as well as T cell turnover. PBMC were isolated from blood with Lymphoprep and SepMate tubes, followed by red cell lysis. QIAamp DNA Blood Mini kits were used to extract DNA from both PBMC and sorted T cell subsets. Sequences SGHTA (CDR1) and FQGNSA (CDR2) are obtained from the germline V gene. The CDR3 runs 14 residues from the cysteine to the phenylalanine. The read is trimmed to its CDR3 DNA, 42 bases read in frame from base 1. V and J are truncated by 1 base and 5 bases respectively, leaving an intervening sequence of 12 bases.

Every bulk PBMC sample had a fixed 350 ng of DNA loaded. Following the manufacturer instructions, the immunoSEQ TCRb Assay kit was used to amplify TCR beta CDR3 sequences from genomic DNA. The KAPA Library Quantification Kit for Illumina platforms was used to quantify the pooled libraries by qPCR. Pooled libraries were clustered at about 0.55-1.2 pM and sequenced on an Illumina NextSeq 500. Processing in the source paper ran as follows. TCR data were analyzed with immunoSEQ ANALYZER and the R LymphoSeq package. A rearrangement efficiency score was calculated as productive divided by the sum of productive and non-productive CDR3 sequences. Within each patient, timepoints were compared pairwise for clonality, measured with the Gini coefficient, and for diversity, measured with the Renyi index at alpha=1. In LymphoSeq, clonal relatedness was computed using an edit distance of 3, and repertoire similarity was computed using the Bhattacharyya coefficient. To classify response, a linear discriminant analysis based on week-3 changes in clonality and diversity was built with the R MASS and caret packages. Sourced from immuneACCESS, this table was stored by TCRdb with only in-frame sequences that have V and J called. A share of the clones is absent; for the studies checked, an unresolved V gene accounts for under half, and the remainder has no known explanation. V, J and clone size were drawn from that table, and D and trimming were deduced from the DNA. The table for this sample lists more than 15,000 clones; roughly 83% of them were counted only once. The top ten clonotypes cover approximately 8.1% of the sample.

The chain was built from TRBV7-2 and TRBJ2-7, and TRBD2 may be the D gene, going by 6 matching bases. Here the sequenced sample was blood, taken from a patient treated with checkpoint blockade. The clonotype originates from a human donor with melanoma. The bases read TGTGCCAGCAGCTTAGTCGGGAGACGCGACGAGCAGTACTTC. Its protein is CASSLVGRRDEQYF.